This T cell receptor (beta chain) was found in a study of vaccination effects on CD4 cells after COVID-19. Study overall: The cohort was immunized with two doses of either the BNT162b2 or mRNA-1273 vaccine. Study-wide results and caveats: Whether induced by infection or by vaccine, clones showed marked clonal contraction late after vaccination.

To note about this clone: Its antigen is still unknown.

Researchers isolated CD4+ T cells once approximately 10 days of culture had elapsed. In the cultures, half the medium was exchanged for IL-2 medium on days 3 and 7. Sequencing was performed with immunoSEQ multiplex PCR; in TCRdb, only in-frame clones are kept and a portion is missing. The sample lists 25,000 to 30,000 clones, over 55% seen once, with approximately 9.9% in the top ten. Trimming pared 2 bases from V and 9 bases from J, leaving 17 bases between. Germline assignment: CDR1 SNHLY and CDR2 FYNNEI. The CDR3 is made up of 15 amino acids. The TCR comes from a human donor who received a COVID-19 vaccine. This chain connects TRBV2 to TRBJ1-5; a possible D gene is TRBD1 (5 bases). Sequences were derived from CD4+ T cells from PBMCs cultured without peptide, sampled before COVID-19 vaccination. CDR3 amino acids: CASSEFLGGTGPQHF. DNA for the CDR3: TGTGCCAGCAGTGAATTTTTGGGTGGCACAGGGCCCCAGCATTTT. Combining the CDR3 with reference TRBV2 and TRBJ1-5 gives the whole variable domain EPEVTQTPSHQVTQMGQEVILRCVPISNHLYFYWYRQILGQKVEFLVSFYNNEISEKSEIFDDQFSVERPDGSNFTLKIRSTKLEDSAMYFCASSEFLGGTGPQHFGDGTRLSIL.